A single sample gave rise to the 14 T cell receptor beta chains below, sequenced in a study of CD8+ T cells in alopecia areata (dated by TCRdb to 2017 to 2018). Library preparation used the immunoSEQ multiplex PCR assay. For TCR sequencing, RNA was extracted from every sample and reverse transcribed into cDNA to serve as template. TCRdb stores this immuneACCESS table with in-frame sequences only. Part of the clones is absent; in the studies checked, under half of the shortfall reflects unresolved V genes, and no reason is known for the rest. For this sample there are around 100,000 clones; 55% appear just once. Of the sample, about 8.8% is held by the ten largest clones. Sequencing was performed on CD4+ T cells sorted from blood. The receptors shown here come from a human donor in good health.

The V gene is TRBV14, the J gene TRBJ1-1; possibly TRBD1 for D (6 bases). The CDR3 length is 15 residues. V was shortened by 4 bases and J by 0 bases, with 12 bases between the two germline ends. Germline loops: CDR1 SGHDN, CDR2 FVKESK. This CDR3 reads CASSPMGHLNTEAFF. The DNA of the CDR3 is TGTGCCAGCAGCCCTATGGGACACCTGAACACTGAAGCTTTCTTT.

To note about this clone: One end of the junction varies from germline; a read error may be responsible. The chain recombines TRBV7-7 with TRBJ2-2, with D hard to call. The CDR3 sequence is 13 residues long. Germline V gene sequence: CDR1 SSHAT, CDR2 FNYEAQ (reference sequence). CDR3 residues: CASSLVRSGELFF. The CDR3 region has the DNA TGTGCTAGCAGCTTAGTCCGCTCCGGGGAGCTGTTTTTT. Based on the CDR3 plus reference TRBV7-7 and TRBJ2-2, the full variable domain is GAGVSQSPRYKVTKRGQDVTLRCDPISSHATLYWYQQALGQGPEFLTYFNYEAQPDKSGLPSDRFSAERPEGSISTLTIQRTEQRDSAMYRCASSLVRSGELFFGEGSRLTVL.

V and J are TRBV27 and TRBJ2-3, with D possibly matching TRBD1 (6 bases). Per germline, CDR1 MNHEY and CDR2 SMNVEV (reference sequence). The CDR3 length is 15 residues. The germline V and J ends were trimmed by 5 bases and 6 bases, with 18 bases remaining between them. The CDR3 DNA sequence: TGTGCCAGCAGTCCTTGGACAGCGATCAGGGATACGCAGTATTTT. This translates into CASSPWTAIRDTQYF.

The V call is TRBV23-1, the J call TRBJ2-1; D may be TRBD1 (6 bases). TRBV23-1 is flagged as an ORF with uncertain function. V gave up 3 bases and J gave up 1 base, with 13 bases separating them. There are 16 residues in the CDR3. CDR3 residues: CASSQLQGRSYNEQFF. The CDR3 DNA sequence: TGCGCCAGCAGTCAGCTCCAGGGGCGATCCTACAATGAGCAGTTCTTC.

This clone occurred a few times. The V and J genes are TRBV7-9 and TRBJ2-3, with no clear D. The CDR3 covers 12 residues. The V gene's germline CDR1 is SEHNR and CDR2 FQNEAQ (reference sequence). V was pared by 2 bases and J by 6 bases, with 6 bases between. The CDR3 spells CASSLTADTQYF. CDR3 sequence (DNA): TGTGCCAGCAGCTTAACAGCGGATACGCAGTATTTT. Supplemented by reference TRBV7-9 and TRBJ2-3, the full variable domain reads DTGVSQNPRHKITKRGQNVTFRCDPISEHNRLYWYRQTLGQGPEFLTYFQNEAQLEKSRLLSDRFSAERPKGSFSTLEIQRTEQGDSAMYLCASSLTADTQYFGPGTRLTVL.

This clone was recorded a few times. The chain is built from TRBV19 and TRBJ2-3; 8 bases line up with TRBD1. Germline CDR1 LNHDA, CDR2 SQIVND (reference sequence). The V and J ends lost 5 bases and 4 bases, in that order; junction bases with no gene match: 5. The CDR3 has 14 residues. This CDR3 is CASSLRTGPDTQYF. In DNA, the CDR3 is TGTGCCAGTAGTCTTCGGACAGGGCCAGATACGCAGTATTTT.

The chain combines TRBV7-2 with TRBJ2-3; no firm D call. Germline V gene data show CDR1 as SGHTA and CDR2 as FQGNSA. Trimming pared 1 base from V and 2 bases from J, leaving 7 bases between. CDR3 length: 14 amino acids. The CDR3 bases are TGTGCCAGCAGCTTAGTACACCCCACAGATACGCAGTATTTT. It yields the protein CASSLVHPTDTQYF.

V gene TRBV7-2 combines with J gene TRBJ2-1, with TRBD2 matching over 9 bases. There are 17 residues in the CDR3. Germline V gene data show CDR1 as SGHTA and CDR2 as FQGNSA. Losses at the gene ends were 5 bases for V and 6 bases for J; bases not matched to a gene: 14. The CDR3 here is CASSPRLGGGAVNEQFF. CDR3 DNA sequence: TGTGCCAGCAGCCCAAGACTCGGCGGGGGGGCTGTCAATGAGCAGTTCTTC.

This clone was counted a few times. The chain couples TRBV28 to TRBJ1-4; 9 nucleotides line up with TRBD1. V trimming: 4 bases; J trimming: 6 bases; junction bases outside the gene matches: 6. The CDR3 extends over 15 amino acids. Germline assignment: CDR1 MDHEN and CDR2 SYDVKM. The chain's CDR3 is CASSSEGQGDEKLFF. For the CDR3, the DNA is TGTGCCAGCAGTTCCGAGGGACAGGGTGATGAAAAACTGTTTTTT.

This clone was seen more than once but under ten times. This chain links TRBV30 with TRBJ2-7; 8 bases agree with TRBD1. Germline trimming cut 4 bases from V and 4 bases from J; bases unmatched to any gene: 6. The germline V gene has CDR1 GTSNPN and CDR2 SVGIG (reference sequence). The CDR3 covers 13 residues. The CDR3 sequence: CAWTPRDRYEQYF. The CDR3 bases are TGTGCCTGGACCCCCCGGGACAGGTACGAGCAGTACTTC. Full variable domain (missing parts from reference TRBV30 and TRBJ2-7): SQTIHQWPATLVQPVGSPLSLECTVEGTSNPNLYWYRQAAGRGLQLLFYSVGIGQISSEVPQNLSASRPQDRQFILSSKKLLLSDSGFYLCAWTPRDRYEQYFGPGTRLTVT.

This clone appeared once. The chain is built from TRBV5-4 and TRBJ2-3; no clear D gene. CDR3 size: 14 residues. Germline V gene data show CDR1 as SGHNT and CDR2 as YYREEE (reference sequence). V was shortened by 4 bases and J by 0 bases, with 9 bases between the two germline ends. In nucleotides, the CDR3 is TGTGCCAGCAGCCCGACCGGTAGCACAGATACGCAGTATTTT. Protein sequence: CASSPTGSTDTQYF.

The chain joins TRBV7-9 to TRBJ1-6; D remains unclear. The CDR3 has 12 residues. V dropped 3 bases and J dropped 11 bases, with 8 bases sitting between them. The germline V gene has CDR1 SEHNR and CDR2 FQNEAQ (reference sequence). The CDR3 loop reads CASSFDGTPLHF. The DNA of the CDR3 is TGTGCCAGCAGCTTCGACGGGACACCCCTCCACTTT.

The chain combines TRBV29-1 with TRBJ1-2, with 9 bases lining up with TRBD1. The germline gives CDR1 SQVTM, CDR2 ANQGSEA. V shed 6 bases and J 9 bases; nucleotides not matched to a gene: 5. The CDR3 is made up of 11 amino acids. In DNA form, the CDR3 reads TGCAGCGTGGGACAGGGAATGCGCTACACCTTC. Translated: CSVGQGMRYTF.

This clone was counted a few times. The genes are TRBV6-5 and TRBJ2-4; 9 positions match TRBD2. J gave up 4 bases and V 0 bases, and 1 base lay outside the gene matches. The CDR3 covers 15 residues. Germline V lookup: CDR1 MNHEY, CDR2 SVGAGI. CDR3: CASSYSRGGKNIQYF. For the CDR3, the DNA is TGTGCCAGCAGTTACTCGCGGGGGGGAAAAAACATTCAGTACTTC.